One sample yielded the 23 T cell receptor beta chains listed below, sequenced in a study of blood T cell repertoires in COVID-19. Sequenced by immunoSEQ multiplex PCR; TCRdb stores in-frame clones only, minus some. The data hold approximately 140,000 clones, with approximately 79% observed a single time. The sequenced sample was PBMCs or T cells enriched from blood (not recorded which). These receptors originate from a man in his forties with acute COVID-19.

This clone was seen a single time. The chain carries TRBV30 and TRBJ1-6, with 7 bases matching TRBD1. The trim removed 3 bases at V and 8 bases at J, leaving 4 bases unmatched. This CDR3 region has 13 residues. The germline V gene has CDR1 GTSNPN and CDR2 SVGIG (reference sequence). The CDR3 DNA reads TGTGCCTGGAGACGACAGGGTCATTCACCCCTCCACTTT. Its protein product is CAWRRQGHSPLHF.

The genes are TRBV7-9 and TRBJ1-2; D is perhaps TRBD1 (5 bases). CDR3 length equals 15 residues. Trimming removed 1 base from V and 5 bases from J, with 14 bases in between. Germline V gene sequence: CDR1 SEHNR, CDR2 FQNEAQ (reference sequence). CDR3 sequence reads: CASSLVLTDPYGYTF. For the CDR3, the DNA is TGTGCCAGCAGCTTAGTCCTGACAGACCCTTATGGCTACACCTTC.

The chain is built from TRBV29-1 and TRBJ1-5; 8 bases match TRBD1. V was clipped by 6 bases and J by 1 base; unmatched bases: 5. Germline CDR1 SQVTM, CDR2 ANQGSEA. The CDR3 has 14 amino acids. In DNA, the CDR3 is TGCAGCGTGAAACAGGGGGGGAGCAATCAGCCCCAGCATTTT. Its protein is CSVKQGGSNQPQHF.

Notes on this clone: The same CDR3 arises from other DNA sequences in this sample as well. This chain uses TRBV30 with TRBJ2-3; no firm D call. Between the trimmed V and J ends, which lost 0 bases and 6 bases, there was a span of 7 bases. This CDR3 spans 12 amino acids. CDR1 and CDR2 from the germline V gene are GTSNPN and SVGIG (reference sequence). CDR3: CAWSVSGDTQYF. The CDR3 DNA is TGTGCCTGGAGTGTCTCGGGTGATACGCAGTATTTT.

V gene TRBV7-2 combines with J gene TRBJ2-1; 10 nucleotides align to TRBD2. This CDR3 has 15 amino acids. Germline CDR1 and CDR2: SGHTA and FQGNSA. The V gene end was trimmed by 5 bases and the J gene end by 9 bases; junction bases not matched to a gene: 10. The CDR3 loop reads CASSRKRGGVGEQFF. CDR3 nucleotide sequence: TGTGCCAGCAGCCGCAAGCGGGGGGGTGTTGGTGAGCAGTTCTTC.

This chain uses TRBV3-1 (or the pseudogene TRBV3-2) with TRBJ2-1; tentatively, D is TRBD2 (6 bases). Germline loops: CDR1 LGHDT, CDR2 YNNKEL (reference sequence). CDR3 length: 16 amino acids. Trimming shortened V by 0 bases and J by 0 bases, and 9 bases separated the two germline ends. The CDR3 DNA follows: TGTGCCAGCAGCCAAGATGGACTACTCTCCTACAATGAGCAGTTCTTC. Its translation is CASSQDGLLSYNEQFF.

The gene calls are TRBV24-1 and TRBJ1-3; 8 bases map to TRBD1. CDR3 length: 17 residues. CDR1 is KGHDR, CDR2 SFDVKD, per germline. The V and J ends lost 8 bases and 0 bases, in that order; junction bases with no gene match: 11. Here the CDR3 reads CATTLQGAHFSGNTIYF. In DNA, the CDR3 is TGTGCCACCACCCTCCAGGGGGCCCACTTCTCTGGAAACACCATATATTTT.

This clone was detected only once. The J gene is TRBJ2-7, the V gene TRBV19; maybe TRBD1 (5 bases). The CDR3 runs 16 residues. The V gene's germline CDR1 is LNHDA and CDR2 SQIVND (reference sequence). Trimming cost V 3 bases and J 2 bases, with 17 bases left between them. Written as DNA, the CDR3 is TGTGCCAGTAGTATGGAGACAGTCCTTACCCCCTACGAGCAGTACTTC. Protein product: CASSMETVLTPYEQYF. The full variable domain, completed using reference TRBV19 and TRBJ2-7, is DGGITQSPKYLFRKEGQNVTLSCEQNLNHDAMYWYRQDPGQGLRLIYYSQIVNDFQKGDIAEGYSVSREKKESFPLTVTSAQKNPTAFYLCASSMETVLTPYEQYFGPGTRLTVT.

The V call is TRBV5-6, the J call TRBJ2-4, with TRBD2 matching over 10 bases. CDR1 and CDR2 (germline): SGHDT, YYEEEE. The CDR3 consists of 15 residues. Trimming at V came to 0 bases and at J to 8 bases, leaving 5 bases not matched to a gene. CDR3 bases: TGTGCCAGCAGCTTGGCCGCTAGCGGGGGAGACATTCAGTACTTC. This encodes CASSLAASGGDIQYF.

The V gene is TRBV29-1, the J gene TRBJ2-3; TRBD1 agrees at 11 bases. J lost 5 bases, V lost 5 bases, and 6 bases had no gene match. This CDR3 comprises 14 residues. Germline-derived CDR1 and CDR2 are SQVTM and ANQGSEA. The CDR3 sequence: CSVTDRGRIDTQYF. The CDR3 DNA reads as TGCAGCGTTACGGACAGGGGGCGTATAGATACGCAGTATTTT.

This chain links TRBV19 with TRBJ2-2, with D uncertain. The V end was cut by 7 bases, the J end by 1 base, with 13 bases between. Germline values: CDR1 LNHDA, CDR2 SQIVND (reference sequence). This CDR3 contains 15 residues. The CDR3 DNA reads TGTGCCAGTACCGACATAAACCGGAACACCGGGGAGCTGTTTTTT. Protein: CASTDINRNTGELFF.

This clone is a singleton in its sample. V is TRBV5-1 and J is TRBJ1-4, with 10 positions matching TRBD1. CDR1 and CDR2 (germline): SGHRS, YFSETQ. This CDR3 has 18 amino acids. V lost 4 bases and J lost 0; bases outside the gene matches: 9. CDR3 sequence reads: CASSTRDRGSATNEKLFF. CDR3 coding DNA: TGCGCCAGCAGCACCCGGGACAGGGGATCCGCAACTAATGAAAAACTGTTTTTT.

For the CDR3, the DNA is TGTGCCAGCACTCCCCGAGGTTTTGGTGGCTACACCTTC. As protein: CASTPRGFGGYTF. The chain is built from TRBV27 and TRBJ1-2; no firm D call. This CDR3 is built from 13 residues. V was pared by 7 bases and J by 7 bases, with 16 bases between. The germline V gene encodes CDR1 MNHEY and CDR2 SMNVEV (reference sequence).

V usage is TRBV3-1 (or the pseudogene TRBV3-2) and J usage is TRBJ1-6; D is unclear. Trimming took off 0 bases at V and 0 bases at J, with 12 bases between the two ends. CDR1 and CDR2 (germline): LGHDT, YNNKEL (reference sequence). The CDR3 consists of 18 residues. The CDR3 sequence is CASSQDTPASSYNSPLHF. DNA for the CDR3: TGTGCCAGCAGCCAAGATACCCCGGCTAGCTCCTATAATTCACCCCTCCACTTT.

J is TRBJ1-4 and V is TRBV5-1; weak D call: TRBD1 (5 bases). Trimming left V 4 bases short and J 2 bases short, with 15 bases between. The V gene's germline CDR1 is SGHRS and CDR2 YFSETQ. The CDR3 contains 16 residues. CDR3 sequence reads: CASSPGARGTNEKLFF. CDR3 coding DNA: TGCGCCAGCAGCCCGGGAGCCCGGGGGACTAATGAAAAACTGTTTTTT.

The V gene is TRBV3-1 (or the pseudogene TRBV3-2), the J gene TRBJ1-1; D gene unclear. This CDR3 comprises 13 residues. Germline assignment: CDR1 LGHDT and CDR2 YNNKEL (reference sequence). V lost 0 bases, J lost 3 bases, and 5 bases lay in between. CDR3 amino acids: CASSQDVYTEAFF. The DNA of the CDR3 is TGTGCCAGCAGCCAAGACGTATACACTGAAGCTTTCTTT.

In its sample, this clone was seen a few times. The rearrangement uses TRBV13 and TRBJ2-3; the match to TRBD2 covers 7 bases. Trimming took 5 bases from V and 6 from J; bases not matched to a gene: 14. The CDR3 has 16 residues. Germline V gives CDR1 PRHDT, CDR2 FYEKMQ (reference sequence). The CDR3 sequence: CASSGGTNKGLDTQYF. The CDR3 DNA is TGTGCCAGCAGCGGGGGGACTAACAAGGGTTTGGATACGCAGTATTTT.

The chain carries TRBV11-3 and TRBJ2-1, with 8 bases lining up with TRBD2. The V segment lost 5 bases and the J segment 5 bases; nucleotides outside the gene matches: 8. This CDR3 has 15 residues. Germline CDR1 SGHNT, CDR2 YENEEA. CDR3 loop: CASSLGGGLHNEQFF. The CDR3 bases are TGTGCCAGCAGCCTGGGCGGGGGGTTACACAATGAGCAGTTCTTC.

The genes are TRBV9 and TRBJ2-2; 9 bases match TRBD2. The CDR3 is made up of 17 amino acids. Germline trimming cut 3 bases from V and 5 bases from J; bases unmatched to any gene: 11. Germline V gives CDR1 SGDLS, CDR2 YYNGEE. CDR3 in amino acids: CASSGSLLAGATGELFF. The CDR3 DNA reads TGTGCCAGCAGCGGCTCCCTTTTAGCGGGGGCGACCGGGGAGCTGTTTTTT.

The rearrangement joins TRBV5-4 to TRBJ2-7; 10 bases map to TRBD1. V shed 3 bases, J shed 2 bases, and the junction held 2 bases outside the gene matches. The CDR3 totals 14 residues. Germline loops: CDR1 SGHNT, CDR2 YYREEE (reference sequence). The CDR3 region has the DNA TGTGCCAGCAGCTGGGGACAGGGGACCTACGAGCAGTACTTC. This translates into CASSWGQGTYEQYF.

J is TRBJ2-4 and V is TRBV19, with 7 bases matching TRBD1. The CDR3 extends over 14 amino acids. CDR1 is LNHDA and CDR2 is SQIVND in the germline V gene (reference sequence). V shed 5 bases, J shed 8 bases, and the junction held 9 bases outside the gene matches. In DNA form, the CDR3 reads TGTGCCAGTAGTTTCCTGAGACAGGGTGACATTCAGTACTTC. This encodes CASSFLRQGDIQYF.

This clone occurred once. V and J are TRBV19 and TRBJ1-5; possible D gene TRBD1, 5 bases. The germline V and J ends were trimmed by 0 bases and 1 base, with 7 bases remaining between them. The CDR3 contains 15 residues. Germline-derived CDR1 and CDR2 are LNHDA and SQIVND (reference sequence). CDR3: CASSIERGSNQPQHF. The CDR3 coding sequence is TGTGCCAGTAGTATAGAAAGGGGCAGCAATCAGCCCCAGCATTTT.

The chain employs TRBV11-1 and TRBJ2-5, with TRBD1 identical over 7 bases. Germline CDR1 and CDR2: SGHAT and FQDESV (reference sequence). With V trimmed by 5 bases and J by 0 bases, 9 bases remained unmatched. The CDR3 extends over 16 amino acids. DNA for the CDR3: TGTGCCAGCAGCCACTTGGGCCAGGGGGACCAAGAGACCCAGTACTTC. Its translation is CASSHLGQGDQETQYF.